The 26 T cell receptor beta chains listed next were all sequenced from one sample in a study of blood T cell repertoires in COVID-19. The data were produced by immunoSEQ multiplex PCR, yet TCRdb's version contains in-frame clones alone and is incomplete. The table lists 250,000 or so clones, more than 75% of them singletons. The sample consisted of PBMCs or T cells enriched from blood (not recorded which). These receptors came from a woman in her forties or fifties who had recovered from COVID-19.

The chain uses TRBV11-2 and TRBJ2-1; D might be TRBD2 (5 bases). CDR1 is SGHAT and CDR2 is FQNNGV in the germline V gene. Between the trimmed V and J ends, which lost 1 base and 10 bases, there was a span of 11 bases. The CDR3 is 13 amino acids. This chain's CDR3 is CASSLGLPWEQFF. As DNA, the CDR3 is TGTGCCAGCAGCTTAGGACTACCCTGGGAGCAGTTCTTC.

This chain links TRBV29-1 with TRBJ1-4, with D maybe TRBD1 (5 bases). The length of the CDR3 is 14 residues. V gave up 4 bases and J gave up 4 bases, with 13 bases separating them. Germline V gene data show CDR1 as SQVTM and CDR2 as ANQGSEA. In DNA form, the CDR3 reads TGCAGCGTTGGGGGACTTCAGAGTAATGAAAAACTGTTTTTT. Its translation is CSVGGLQSNEKLFF.

V usage is TRBV7-9 and J usage is TRBJ2-5; tentatively, D is TRBD2 (5 bases). Trimming removed 5 bases at V and 5 bases at J, with 6 bases between. The CDR3 runs 11 residues. Germline CDR1 reads SEHNR; CDR2 reads FQNEAQ (reference sequence). The CDR3 is CASSGLETQYF. In nucleotides, the CDR3 is TGTGCCAGCAGCGGACTGGAGACCCAGTACTTC.

This sequence joins TRBV18 and TRBJ1-5; the D gene is possibly TRBD1 (6 bases). Trimming stripped 3 bases from V and 6 bases from J, with 12 bases between. This CDR3 is 14 amino acids long. Germline CDR1 reads KGHSH; CDR2 reads LQKENI. The CDR3 sequence: CASSPGGGLQPQHF. In DNA, the CDR3 is TGTGCCAGCTCACCGGGAGGGGGACTTCAGCCCCAGCATTTT.

This chain joins TRBV29-1 and TRBJ2-1; 9 bases agree with TRBD2. Germline CDR1 reads SQVTM; CDR2 reads ANQGSEA. This CDR3 is built from 14 residues. After removal of 4 bases from V and 6 bases from J, the junction contained 7 bases not matched to a gene. The CDR3 protein is CSVVSGGRSNEQFF. The CDR3 nucleotides are TGCAGCGTTGTTAGCGGGGGTCGGAGCAATGAGCAGTTCTTC.

The rearrangement uses TRBV2 and TRBJ1-2; D is unclear. V lost 2 bases and J 6 bases, leaving 13 bases between the germline ends. The CDR3 has 14 residues. Germline loops: CDR1 SNHLY, CDR2 FYNNEI. The CDR3 DNA follows: TGTGCCAGCAGTGAAAGGTGGCAGGCCGATGGCTACACCTTC. Translation: CASSERWQADGYTF.

The CDR3 bases are TGTGCCAGCAGTTTTGCGGCTAGCGGGAGTCGCGAGACCCAGTACTTC. This translates into CASSFAASGSRETQYF. The genes are TRBV27 and TRBJ2-5; 10 bases agree with TRBD2. The CDR3 totals 16 residues. V lost 3 bases and J lost 5; bases outside the gene matches: 9. In germline, CDR1 is MNHEY, CDR2 SMNVEV (reference sequence).

This chain uses TRBV24-1 with TRBJ2-2; D is uncertain. The germline V and J ends were trimmed by 0 bases and 2 bases, with 3 bases remaining between them. Germline CDR1 is KGHDR and CDR2 is SFDVKD. The CDR3 is 14 amino acids. The CDR3 sequence: CATSDLLNTGELFF. Written as DNA, the CDR3 is TGTGCCACCAGTGATTTGCTCAACACCGGGGAGCTGTTTTTT.

This clone came up once. The chain links TRBV12-5 to TRBJ2-1; 10 bases line up with TRBD1. Germline V lookup: CDR1 LGHNT, CDR2 FRNRAP. CDR3 size: 15 residues. Trimming cost V 1 base and J 7 bases; bases outside gene matches: 4. The CDR3 coding sequence is TGTGCTAGTGGTTTGGGACCGGGACAGGGGAATGAGCAGTTCTTC. This sequence encodes CASGLGPGQGNEQFF.

Regarding this clone: The same CDR3 arises from other DNA sequences in this sample as well. The gene calls are TRBV7-9 and TRBJ1-2; the D gene is possibly TRBD1 (5 bases). Per germline, CDR1 SEHNR and CDR2 FQNEAQ (reference sequence). This CDR3 has 13 residues. V lost 2 bases and J 4 bases, leaving 8 bases between the germline ends. The CDR3 here is CASSLQGGYGYTF. The CDR3 nucleotides are TGTGCCAGCAGCTTACAGGGCGGCTATGGCTACACCTTC.

The rearrangement uses TRBV11-3 and TRBJ1-2; D is possibly TRBD1 (5 bases). Trimming pared 3 bases from V and 4 bases from J, leaving 15 bases between. Germline V gives CDR1 SGHNT, CDR2 YENEEA. The CDR3 covers 15 residues. CDR3 DNA: TGTGCCAGCAGCTTGGGAAGCGGGGGGGTCTATGGCTACACCTTC. This encodes CASSLGSGGVYGYTF.

The CDR3 protein is CASRPPSGTYGTDTQYF. CDR3 in DNA: TGTGCCAGCAGACCCCCATCCGGGACATACGGCACAGATACGCAGTATTTT. The gene calls are TRBV11-3 and TRBJ2-3; TRBD1 might be the D (6 bases). The CDR3 is made up of 17 amino acids. Deletions cut 6 bases from V and 1 base from J, with 20 bases between. In germline, CDR1 is SGHNT, CDR2 YENEEA.

This chain uses TRBV30 with TRBJ1-3; 8 nucleotides agree with TRBD1. The V and J ends lost 2 bases and 8 bases, in that order; junction bases with no gene match: 17. CDR1 and CDR2 (germline): GTSNPN, SVGIG (reference sequence). This CDR3 region has 17 residues. CDR3 DNA sequence: TGTGCCTGGAGTACTACCGGGACAGGTGTGGATATGGACACCATATATTTT. Amino acids: CAWSTTGTGVDMDTIYF.

In its sample, this clone was seen once. The chain joins TRBV6-2 or TRBV6-3 to TRBJ2-7; D is uncertain. Germline-derived CDR1 and CDR2 are MNHEY and SVGEGT. CDR3 length: 15 amino acids. The V end lost 5 bases, the J end lost 2 bases, and 16 bases lay between the germline ends. This CDR3 reads CASSHERSPPYEQYF. In DNA form, the CDR3 reads TGTGCCAGCAGTCATGAGAGGTCCCCGCCCTACGAGCAGTACTTC.

The chain carries TRBV14 and TRBJ1-5; no reliable D call. V dropped 1 base and J dropped 9 bases, with 10 bases sitting between them. The CDR3 runs 13 residues. Germline V CDR1 and CDR2: SGHDN, FVKESK. CDR3 sequence reads: CASSQGDFGPQHF. The CDR3 DNA reads as TGTGCCAGCAGCCAAGGTGACTTTGGGCCCCAGCATTTT.

CDR3 sequence (DNA): TGTGCCTGGAGAAGGACAGGGTGGGCGTACGAGCAGTACTTC. Translated: CAWRRTGWAYEQYF. J is TRBJ2-7 and V is TRBV30, with 8 nucleotides matching TRBD1. Germline lookup yields CDR1 GTSNPN and CDR2 SVGIG (reference sequence). CDR3 length: 14 residues. V shed 3 bases and J 4 bases; nucleotides not matched to a gene: 8.

This rearrangement joins TRBV4-1 to TRBJ1-2; D may be TRBD1 (6 bases). Trimming pared 7 bases from V and 0 bases from J, leaving 9 bases between. This CDR3 is 13 amino acids long. Germline loops: CDR1 MGHRA, CDR2 YSYEKL. CDR3 sequence reads: CASTGVPNYGYTF. The CDR3 coding sequence is TGCGCCAGCACAGGGGTCCCTAACTATGGCTACACCTTC.

The V call is TRBV28, the J call TRBJ2-1, with 10 positions matching TRBD2. J was trimmed by 8 bases and V by 1 base; bases with no gene match: 8. CDR3 size: 16 residues. Looked up from germline, CDR1 is MDHEN and CDR2 is SYDVKM. CDR3 nucleotides: TGTGCCAGCAGTTTATACCTAGCGGGAGTTGGCGATGAGCAGTTCTTC. Translation gives CASSLYLAGVGDEQFF.

This chain connects TRBV19 to TRBJ1-6; TRBD1 matches at 9 bases. The length of the CDR3 is 14 residues. With V trimmed by 5 bases and J by 7 bases, 3 bases remained unmatched. CDR1 is LNHDA, CDR2 SQIVND, per germline (reference sequence). CDR3 nucleotide sequence: TGTGCCAGTAGTTACAGGGGGCGGAATTCACCCCTCCACTTT. Translated: CASSYRGRNSPLHF. Using reference TRBV19 and TRBJ1-6 for the parts outside the CDR3, the full variable domain is DGGITQSPKYLFRKEGQNVTLSCEQNLNHDAMYWYRQDPGQGLRLIYYSQIVNDFQKGDIAEGYSVSREKKESFPLTVTSAQKNPTAFYLCASSYRGRNSPLHFGNGTRLTVT.

The chain employs TRBV7-9 and TRBJ2-5; D gene unclear. V lost 5 bases, J lost 8 bases, and 18 bases lay in between. CDR3 length: 14 amino acids. Looked up from germline, CDR1 is SEHNR and CDR2 is FQNEAQ (reference sequence). The CDR3 reads CASSLFIEFPTQYF. The CDR3 DNA sequence: TGTGCCAGCAGCCTATTCATTGAATTTCCCACCCAGTACTTC.

The chain uses TRBV11-2 and TRBJ2-1, with 11 bases aligning to TRBD2. The CDR3 extends over 16 amino acids. Germline CDR1 is SGHAT and CDR2 is FQNNGV. V dropped 5 bases and J dropped 3; count of bases not matched to a gene: 6. Here the CDR3 DNA reads TGTGCCAGCAGCCCTACTAGCGGGGGCCACTACAATGAGCAGTTCTTC. Protein sequence: CASSPTSGGHYNEQFF. Full variable domain (rest looked up from reference TRBV11-2 and TRBJ2-1): EAGVAQSPRYKIIEKRQSVAFWCNPISGHATLYWYQQILGQGPKLLIQFQNNGVVDDSQLPKDRFSAERLKGVDSTLKIQPAKLEDSAVYLCASSPTSGGHYNEQFFGPGTRLTVL.

The rearrangement links TRBV9 to TRBJ2-2, with no clear D. CDR3 length: 17 amino acids. The V end was cut by 1 base, the J end by 0 bases, with 13 bases between. Germline V gives CDR1 SGDLS, CDR2 YYNGEE. CDR3 bases: TGTGCCAGCAGCGTAATTCAGAGGAGCTCGAACACCGGGGAGCTGTTTTTT. It yields the protein CASSVIQRSSNTGELFF.

The V gene is TRBV7-3, the J gene TRBJ2-1, with D possibly TRBD2 on 6 matching bases. The germline V gene has CDR1 SGHTA and CDR2 FQGTGA. This CDR3 contains 14 residues. V was clipped by 0 bases and J by 9 bases, with 12 bases between them. The CDR3 DNA reads as TGTGCCAGCAGCTTAACGTCCGGGAGAGCTGAGCAGTTCTTC. Amino acids: CASSLTSGRAEQFF.

V and J are TRBV7-9 and TRBJ1-1; possible D gene TRBD1, 6 bases. Germline V CDR1 and CDR2: SEHNR, FQNEAQ (reference sequence). The CDR3 consists of 13 residues. V lost 1 base, J lost 6 bases, and 9 bases lay in between. CDR3 residues: CASSLVGAAEAFF. CDR3 DNA sequence: TGTGCCAGCAGCTTAGTGGGGGCCGCTGAAGCTTTCTTT.

This sequence joins TRBV19 and TRBJ2-5; a possible D gene is TRBD1 (5 bases). CDR1 is LNHDA and CDR2 is SQIVND in the germline V gene (reference sequence). V was clipped by 5 bases and J by 5 bases, with 21 bases between them. The CDR3 length is 16 residues. The CDR3 bases are TGTGCCAGTAGTTCCAACTCCCAGGGTAGCAGGGAGACCCAGTACTTC. Translated, it gives CASSSNSQGSRETQYF. The entire variable domain, with the rest obtained from reference TRBV19 and TRBJ2-5, is as follows: DGGITQSPKYLFRKEGQNVTLSCEQNLNHDAMYWYRQDPGQGLRLIYYSQIVNDFQKGDIAEGYSVSREKKESFPLTVTSAQKNPTAFYLCASSSNSQGSRETQYFGPGTRLLVL.

The genes are TRBV5-1 and TRBJ1-2; maybe TRBD1 (5 bases). Trimming cost V 3 bases and J 3 bases, with 12 bases left between them. The CDR3 has 14 residues. Germline V gene data show CDR1 as SGHRS and CDR2 as YFSETQ. The CDR3 region has the DNA TGCGCCAGCAGCTCCGGGGGGACGGACTATGGCTACACCTTC. Its translation is CASSSGGTDYGYTF.